This T cell receptor beta chain was documented in a study of CD8 T cells in Susac syndrome. Random hexamers were used to reverse transcribe an amount of about 0.45 to 1 ug RNA. The authors amplified TCR beta CDR3 across 54 Vbeta and 13 Jbeta using immunoSEQ multiplex PCR. In TCRdb, the immunoSEQ multiplex PCR reads were re-called with MiXCR into one record per CDR3 protein. The sample gives around 130,000 distinct CDR3 sequences, 91% of which show up once; roughly 0.25% is in the top ten. The study used treatment-naive patients who had stable or active relapsing-remitting disease as multiple sclerosis controls. TEMRA cells underwent FACS enrichment and CD8+ and CD4+ T cells underwent negative isolation. V shed 3 bases and J shed 5 bases, with 11 bases lying between them. The CDR3 contains 13 residues. The germline CDR1 and CDR2 sequences are SGHNT and YYREEE (reference sequence).

The gene calls are TRBV5-4 and TRBJ1-1, with no clear D. Material for sequencing was CD8+ T cells from PBMCs. This sequence originates from a human donor with multiple sclerosis. The CDR3 DNA reads as TGTGCCAGCAGCTCTGCTGGACGGACTGAAGCTTTCTTT. It encodes CASSSAGRTEAFF.